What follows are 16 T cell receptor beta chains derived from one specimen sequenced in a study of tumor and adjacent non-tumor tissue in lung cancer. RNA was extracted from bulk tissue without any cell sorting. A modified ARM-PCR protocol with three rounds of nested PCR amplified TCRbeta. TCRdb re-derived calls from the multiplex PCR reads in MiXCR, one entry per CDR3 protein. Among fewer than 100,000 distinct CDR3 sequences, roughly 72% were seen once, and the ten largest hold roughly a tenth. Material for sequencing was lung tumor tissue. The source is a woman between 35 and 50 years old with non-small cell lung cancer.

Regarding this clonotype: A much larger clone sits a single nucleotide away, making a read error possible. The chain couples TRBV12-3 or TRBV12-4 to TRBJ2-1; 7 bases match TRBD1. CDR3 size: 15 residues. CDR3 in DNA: TGTGCCAGCAGCTTAAAAGGGGGCCCCTACAATGAGCAGTTATTC. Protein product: CASSLKGGPYNEQLF.

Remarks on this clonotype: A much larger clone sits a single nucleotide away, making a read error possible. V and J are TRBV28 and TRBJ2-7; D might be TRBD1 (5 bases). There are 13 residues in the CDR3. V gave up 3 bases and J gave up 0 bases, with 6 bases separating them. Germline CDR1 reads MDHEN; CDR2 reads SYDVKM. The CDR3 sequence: CASSLQGSYEQYV. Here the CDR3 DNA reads TGTGCCAGCAGTTTGCAGGGCTCCTACGAGCAGTACGTC.

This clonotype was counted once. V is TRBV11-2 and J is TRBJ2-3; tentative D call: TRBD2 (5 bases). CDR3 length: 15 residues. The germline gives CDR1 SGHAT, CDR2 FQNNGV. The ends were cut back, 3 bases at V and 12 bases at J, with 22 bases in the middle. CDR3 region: CASSLGVTRPGTQYF. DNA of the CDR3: TGTGCCAGCAGCTTGGGAGTTACAAGGCCGGGTACACAGTATTTT.

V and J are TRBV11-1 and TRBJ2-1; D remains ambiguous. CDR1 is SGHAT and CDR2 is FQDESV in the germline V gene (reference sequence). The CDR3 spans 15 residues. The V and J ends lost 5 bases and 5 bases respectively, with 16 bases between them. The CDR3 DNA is TGTGCCAGCAGCCGTACCCAGGAGATTCACAATGAGCAGTTCTTC. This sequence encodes CASSRTQEIHNEQFF.

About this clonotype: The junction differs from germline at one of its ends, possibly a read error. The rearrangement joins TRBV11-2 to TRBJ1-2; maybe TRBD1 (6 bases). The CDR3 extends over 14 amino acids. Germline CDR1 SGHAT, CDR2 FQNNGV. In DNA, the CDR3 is TGTGCCAGCAGCTTGCCCCAGGGGACCTATGACTACACCTTC. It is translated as CASSLPQGTYDYTF. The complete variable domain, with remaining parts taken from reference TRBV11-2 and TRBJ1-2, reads EAGVAQSPRYKIIEKRQSVAFWCNPISGHATLYWYQQILGQGPKLLIQFQNNGVVDDSQLPKDRFSAERLKGVDSTLKIQPAKLEDSAVYLCASSLPQGTYDYTFGSGTRLTVV.

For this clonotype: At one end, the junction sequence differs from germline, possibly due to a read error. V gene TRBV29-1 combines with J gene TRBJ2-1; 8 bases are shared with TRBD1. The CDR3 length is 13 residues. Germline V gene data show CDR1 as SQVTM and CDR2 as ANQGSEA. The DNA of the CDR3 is TGCAGCGTTCGACAGGGGTCTGGCGATGAGCCGTTCTTC. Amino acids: CSVRQGSGDEPFF.

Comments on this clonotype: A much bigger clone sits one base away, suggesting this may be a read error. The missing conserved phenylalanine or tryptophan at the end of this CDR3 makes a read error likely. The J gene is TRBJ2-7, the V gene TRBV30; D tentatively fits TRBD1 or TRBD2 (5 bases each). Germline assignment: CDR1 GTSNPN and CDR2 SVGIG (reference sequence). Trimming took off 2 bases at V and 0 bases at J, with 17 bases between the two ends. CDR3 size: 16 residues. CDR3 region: CAWSLLSGRRSYEQYL. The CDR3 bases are TGTGCCTGGAGTCTTTTATCGGGACGCCGCTCCTACGAGCAGTACCTC.

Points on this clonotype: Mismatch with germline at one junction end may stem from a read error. The CDR3 loop is CASSSQPEQGPGDNVLTF. CDR3 sequence (DNA): TGCGCCAGCAGTTCCCAACCGGAACAGGGACCTGGGGACAACGTCCTGACTTTC. The V call is TRBV4-1, the J call TRBJ2-6, with D possibly matching TRBD1 (6 bases). The germline V gene encodes CDR1 MGHRA and CDR2 YSYEKL. The length of the CDR3 is 18 residues.

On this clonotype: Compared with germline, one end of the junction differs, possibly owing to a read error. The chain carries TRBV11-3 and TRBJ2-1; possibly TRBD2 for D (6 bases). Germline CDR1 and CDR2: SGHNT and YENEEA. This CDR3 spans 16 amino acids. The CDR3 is CASSDQGLAANNEHFF. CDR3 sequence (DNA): TGTGCCAGCAGCGATCAGGGATTAGCGGCCAACAATGAGCACTTCTTC.

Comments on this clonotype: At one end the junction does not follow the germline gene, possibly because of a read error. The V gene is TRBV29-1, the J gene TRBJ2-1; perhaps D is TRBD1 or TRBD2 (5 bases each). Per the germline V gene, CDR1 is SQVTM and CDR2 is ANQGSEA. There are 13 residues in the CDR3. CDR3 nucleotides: TGCAGCATAAAGCGGACACTTCACAATAAGCAATTCTTC. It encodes CSIKRTLHNKQFF.

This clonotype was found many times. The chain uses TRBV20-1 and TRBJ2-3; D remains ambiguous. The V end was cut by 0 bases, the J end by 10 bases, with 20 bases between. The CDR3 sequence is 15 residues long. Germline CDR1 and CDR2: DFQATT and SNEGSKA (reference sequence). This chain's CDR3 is CSARDPQRPLDSQYF. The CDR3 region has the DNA TGCAGTGCTAGAGATCCTCAAAGACCGCTTGATTCGCAGTATTTT.

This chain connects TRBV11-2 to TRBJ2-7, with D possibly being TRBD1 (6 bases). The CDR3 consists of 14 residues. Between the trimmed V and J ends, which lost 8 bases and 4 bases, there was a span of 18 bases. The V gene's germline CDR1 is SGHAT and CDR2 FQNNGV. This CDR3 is CASGMQGLRYEQYV. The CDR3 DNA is TGTGCCAGCGGTATGCAGGGGCTACGGTACGAGCAGTACGTC.

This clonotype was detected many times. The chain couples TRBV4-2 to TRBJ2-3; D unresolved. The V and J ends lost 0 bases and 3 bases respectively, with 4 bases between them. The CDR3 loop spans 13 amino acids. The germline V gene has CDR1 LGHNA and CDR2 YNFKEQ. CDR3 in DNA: TGTGCCAGCAGCCAAGATGGAACAGATACGCAGTATTTT. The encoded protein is CASSQDGTDTQYF.

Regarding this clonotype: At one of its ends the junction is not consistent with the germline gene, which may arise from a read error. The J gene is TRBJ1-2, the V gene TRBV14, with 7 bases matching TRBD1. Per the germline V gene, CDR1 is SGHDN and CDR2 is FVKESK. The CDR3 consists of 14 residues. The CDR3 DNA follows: TGTGCCAGCAGCCAAGATCACAGGGGCAATGGCTATACCTTC. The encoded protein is CASSQDHRGNGYTF.

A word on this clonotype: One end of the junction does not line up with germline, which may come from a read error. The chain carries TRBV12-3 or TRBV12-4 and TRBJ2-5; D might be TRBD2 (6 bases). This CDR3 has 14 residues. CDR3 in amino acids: CASSFPGGGETHYF. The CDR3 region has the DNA TGTGCCAGCAGTTTTCCCGGGGGTGGGGAGACCCACTACTTC.

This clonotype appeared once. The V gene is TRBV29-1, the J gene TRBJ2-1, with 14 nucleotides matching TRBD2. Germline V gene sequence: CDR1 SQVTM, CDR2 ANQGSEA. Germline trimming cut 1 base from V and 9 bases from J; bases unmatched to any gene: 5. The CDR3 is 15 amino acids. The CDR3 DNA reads TGCAGCGTTGAAGCAATGACTAGCGGGGGGGGTGAGCAGTTCTTC. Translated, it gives CSVEAMTSGGGEQFF.